This TCR beta chain was recovered during a study of T-cell memory formation after mild COVID-19. Trimming took 5 bases from V and 4 from J, leaving 13 bases between them. Germline-derived CDR1 and CDR2 are SGHAT and FQDESV (reference sequence). This CDR3 is 14 amino acids long. TCRdb reanalysed the 5' RACE reads using MiXCR and keeps one entry per CDR3 protein. The data contain about 170,000 distinct CDR3 sequences, 13% of them singletons. The receptor comes from a man between 18 and 35 years old who had mild COVID-19 (a few samples of this study predate the infection). Cell type and time point are not known. This chain links TRBV11-1 with TRBJ2-3; D gene uncertain. The sample consisted of PBMCs or a T cell subset sorted from them (not recorded which). The CDR3 spells CASSRSGWSDTQYF. The CDR3 nucleotides are TGTGCCAGCAGCCGATCTGGGTGGTCAGATACGCAGTATTTT.